Listed below are T cell receptor beta chains from one sample, sequenced in a study of T cells in Graves' hyperthyroidism and ophthalmopathy. TCRdb reprocessed the multiplex PCR reads with MiXCR, giving one entry per CDR3 protein. The repertoire consists of some 500,000 distinct CDR3 sequences, with approximately 24% occurring once and the leading ten covering approximately 11%. The sequencing sample was made of blood. These receptors were collected from a woman aged 30 to 39 with Graves' ophthalmopathy. Each CDR3 is given with its conserved first and last residue. The order of the fields is clone size, V gene, D gene, J gene, CDR3 DNA, CDR3 protein. A D gene is named only where the DNA matches it firmly. Size is stated for part of the rows, as once, few or many counts, or as a class when the clone is expanded.

.,TRBV12-3/TRBV12-4,TRBD2,TRBJ2-5,TGTGCCAGCAGAGGGTCTCCGGGACTAGCGGGGGGCCGAGAGACCCAGTACTTC,CASRGSPGLAGGRETQYF
.,TRBV12-3/TRBV12-4,.,TRBJ2-7,TGTGCCAGCGGCGAGGGGGGCCGAAGCGAGCAGTACTTC,CASGEGGRSEQYF
.,TRBV6-5,TRBD1,TRBJ1-2,TGTGCCAGCAGTTACCATTGGACAGGGACCGACTATGGCTACACCTTC,CASSYHWTGTDYGYTF
many,TRBV28,.,TRBJ1-1,TGTGCCAGCAATGAAGGGGTATATGCTTTCTTT,CASNEGVYAFF
.,TRBV5-1,TRBD1,TRBJ2-2,TGCGCCAGCAGCGGGGGACAGGCGAACACCGGGGAGCTGTTTTTT,CASSGGQANTGELFF
many,TRBV7-9,TRBD2,TRBJ2-5,TGTGCCAGCAGCACTAGGGAGCGGGGGATCAAAGAGACCCAGTACTTC,CASSTRERGIKETQYF
many,TRBV15,.,TRBJ1-2,TGTGCCACCAGCAGAGATCGGACAAGAAGTAACTATGGCTACACCTTC,CATSRDRTRSNYGYTF
.,TRBV19,TRBD1,TRBJ1-2,TGTGCCAGTAGTATCCGTTCCTTGACAGGGGGGTCCGGCTATGGCTACACCTTC,CASSIRSLTGGSGYGYTF
.,TRBV6-1,.,TRBJ2-5,TGTGCCAGCAGCCTCCAGAGTCCTCAAGAGACCCAGTACTTC,CASSLQSPQETQYF
few,TRBV19,.,TRBJ1-2,TGTGCCAGTAGTATAGAACGGGGCGGCTACACCTTC,CASSIERGGYTF
few,TRBV28,.,TRBJ2-5,TGTGCCAGCAGTATATTACGGGCCGCGGTGGAGACCCAGTACTTC,CASSILRAAVETQYF
many,TRBV20-1,.,TRBJ2-5,TGCAGTGCTACTCGGAGGGGGACCCAGTACTTC,CSATRRGTQYF
.,TRBV29-1,.,TRBJ1-2,TGCAGCGTTGAAACGGCAGGGAGTGGCTACACCTTC,CSVETAGSGYTF
many,TRBV3-1,.,TRBJ1-1,TGTGCCAGCAGCCAAGGGGTGGATCCTGAAGCTTTCTTT,CASSQGVDPEAFF
few,TRBV12-3/TRBV12-4,TRBD2,TRBJ2-5,TGTGCCAGCAGCACCGGGACTAGCGGGAGCGGAGAGACCCAGTACTTC,CASSTGTSGSGETQYF
.,TRBV20-1,.,TRBJ2-5,TGCAGTGCTAGGAGTCTTGCCGGGACGGCACAAGAGACCCAGTACTTC,CSARSLAGTAQETQYF
few,TRBV5-5,.,TRBJ1-1,TGTGCCAGCAGCTCCCCCGGACAGATTGAAGCTTTCTTT,CASSSPGQIEAFF
.,TRBV6-5,.,TRBJ1-2,TGTGCCAGCAGTTACTTGATCGGACAAGGACAACAGGGCTACACCTTC,CASSYLIGQGQQGYTF
once,TRBV20-1,.,TRBJ2-7,TGCAGTGCTAGATCCCCCAACGAGCAGTACTTC,CSARSPNEQYF
.,TRBV6-1,.,TRBJ2-5,TGTGCCAGCACTCAATCCATACAAGAGACCCAGTACTTC,CASTQSIQETQYF
many,TRBV12-3/TRBV12-4,TRBD2,TRBJ2-3,TGTGCCAGCACCCTGGGAGGGACGCAGTATTTT,CASTLGGTQYF
many,TRBV6-1,TRBD1,TRBJ1-2,TGTGCCAGCGGGGAACAGGGGTCCTATGGCTACACCTTC,CASGEQGSYGYTF
.,TRBV19,.,TRBJ1-1,TGTGCCAGTAGTATTGGAGAGGGTTCTGAAGCTTTCTTT,CASSIGEGSEAFF
.,TRBV29-1,.,TRBJ1-2,TGCAGCGTTGAATGGGATAGCGACTATGGCTACACCTTC,CSVEWDSDYGYTF
.,TRBV7-3,.,TRBJ2-7,TGTGCCAGCAGCTTAACGTTGACCGCCCGAGTCTACGAGCAGTACTTC,CASSLTLTARVYEQYF
once,TRBV7-9,.,TRBJ1-2,TGTGCCAGCAGCCAAATCCCCGGGTCGGCTGGCTACACCTTC,CASSQIPGSAGYTF
.,TRBV11-2,.,TRBJ2-5,TGTGCCAGCAGCACCGGACTAGACAGGAGCTCCAACGAAGAGACCCAGTACTTC,CASSTGLDRSSNEETQYF
many,TRBV12-3/TRBV12-4,.,TRBJ2-7,TGTGCCAGCAGTCCAAACCCCCTGGAGCAGTACTTC,CASSPNPLEQYF
.,TRBV2,.,TRBJ1-1,TGTGCCAGCGTTGGGGGGGCGGGCACTGAAGCTTTCTTT,CASVGGAGTEAFF
few,TRBV6-2/TRBV6-3,TRBD1,TRBJ1-1,TGTGCCAGCAGTTACCGGCAGGGGGTCTTGCACACTGAAGCTTTCTTT,CASSYRQGVLHTEAFF
.,TRBV6-1,TRBD2,TRBJ2-4,TGTGCCAGCAGTGAACCTTGGACTAGCGGGAGGGTAGCCAAAAACATTCAGTACTTC,CASSEPWTSGRVAKNIQYF
many,TRBV12-3/TRBV12-4,.,TRBJ1-5,TGTGCCAGCAGTCCGGACAGCTACATCTTTTATAGCAATCAGCCCCAGCATTTT,CASSPDSYIFYSNQPQHF
few,TRBV6-1,TRBD1,TRBJ1-5,TGTGCCAGCATGGGACAGGGTCGTCAGCCCCAGCATTTT,CASMGQGRQPQHF
many,TRBV4-2,.,TRBJ2-2,TGTGCCAGCAGCCCCTGGACGGGGTTAACCACCGGGGAGCTGTTTTTT,CASSPWTGLTTGELFF
.,TRBV11-2,.,TRBJ1-1,TGTGCCAGTACCCGGGGGCAGGACGGGAACACTGAAGCTTTCTTT,CASTRGQDGNTEAFF
many,TRBV4-1,TRBD1,TRBJ1-3,TGCGCCAGCAGCCAAGGATGGACAGGGGTGAACACCATATATTTT,CASSQGWTGVNTIYF
.,TRBV5-1,.,TRBJ2-5,TGCGCCAGCAGCTTGGGGGCACCTACCCGGGAGACCCAGTACTTC,CASSLGAPTRETQYF
many,TRBV30,.,TRBJ1-1,TGTGCCTGGAGTAAGGGAGACACTGAAGCTTTCTTT,CAWSKGDTEAFF
.,TRBV12-3/TRBV12-4,.,TRBJ1-5,TGTGCCAGCAGTTTGGATGGGGGGGGAGTCAGCAATCAGCCCCAGCATTTT,CASSLDGGGVSNQPQHF
many,TRBV6-2/TRBV6-3,.,TRBJ2-7,TGTGCCAGCAGTCGACAGGCCTACGAGCAGTACTTC,CASSRQAYEQYF
.,TRBV19,TRBD1,TRBJ1-6,TGTGCCAGTAGAGGACAGGGATATTCACCCCTCCACTTT,CASRGQGYSPLHF
many,TRBV5-1,.,TRBJ2-7,TGCGCCAGCAAGGCAGCCGCCACCTACGAGCAGTACTTC,CASKAAATYEQYF
many,TRBV20-1,TRBD2,TRBJ2-7,TGCAGTGCTTTAATCCACGGGGGGGCCTTCTACGAGCAGTACTTC,CSALIHGGAFYEQYF
few,TRBV28,TRBD1,TRBJ1-2,TGTGCCAGCAGTCCGGGGGGACAGGGAAGCGGCTACACCTTC,CASSPGGQGSGYTF
many,TRBV6-1,.,TRBJ1-1,TGTGCCAGCAGTGCGGAGAGGGGGGCCACTGGAGCTTTCTTT,CASSAERGATGAFF
many,TRBV6-5,TRBD1,TRBJ2-7,TGTGCCAGCAGTTACTCGGGCAGGGGGCGCTGGAACGAGCAGTACTTC,CASSYSGRGRWNEQYF
few,TRBV4-1,.,TRBJ2-6,TGCGCCAGCAGCCTGAGAGTGGATGGGGCCAACGTCCTGACTTTC,CASSLRVDGANVLTF
many,TRBV25-1,TRBD1,TRBJ1-2,TGTGCCAGCACGACAGGGGCGCAGGGCTACACCTTC,CASTTGAQGYTF
.,TRBV6-1,.,TRBJ2-2,TGTGCCAGCATGGGAGACGGGAACACCGGGGAGCTGTTTTTT,CASMGDGNTGELFF
many,TRBV11-2,TRBD1,TRBJ2-7,TGTGCCAGCAGCAAGGACAGGGCCCATAAGCAGTACTTC,CASSKDRAHKQYF
.,TRBV6-1,.,TRBJ1-5,TGTGCCAGCGCGGCGGATAGCAATCAGCCCCAGCATTTT,CASAADSNQPQHF
.,TRBV24-1,TRBD1,TRBJ2-2,TGTGCCACCAGTGATTCTCCGGACAGGGTCCGTCCCGGGGAGCTGTTTTTT,CATSDSPDRVRPGELFF
many,TRBV15,TRBD1,TRBJ1-2,TGTGCCACCAGCATTAGACAGGGAGGCTATGGCTACACCTTC,CATSIRQGGYGYTF
many,TRBV12-5,.,TRBJ1-2,TGTGCTAGTGGTTCCCCCGGAGCCAACTATGGCTACACCTTC,CASGSPGANYGYTF